This T cell receptor beta chain was found in a study of cytomegalovirus exposure and HLA in healthy donors. Findings of the study overall: An apparent linkage of common viral pathogens to several of the most significant clusters emerged in a later analysis.

The CDR3 runs 14 residues. CDR1 is SGDLS, CDR2 YYNGEE, per germline. V was clipped by 4 bases and J by 0 bases, with 5 bases between them. 13 Jbeta primers and 60 Vbeta primers were used for the PCR. Data came from immunoSEQ multiplex PCR; TCRdb stores just in-frame clones and leaves some out. This table has about 160,000 clones, approximately 75% appearing once. Concerning this clone itself: The antigen is unknown.

This TCR was recovered from a man aged 30 to 39 in good health and CMV-seropositive. Sequenced: PBMCs. The V gene is TRBV9, the J gene TRBJ2-6, with unresolved D. CDR3 amino acids: CASSPRSGANVLTF. CDR3 sequence (DNA): TGTGCCAGCAGCCCCCGCTCTGGGGCCAACGTCCTGACTTTC.